This entry lists 9 T cell receptor beta chains sequenced from one sample in a study of low-dose radiotherapy and immunotherapy resistance in tumors. Described time point: before trial treatment. TRAV and TRBV primers primed cDNA for both TCRalpha and TCRbeta. With a constant-region primer and a V-primer adapter, TCRs were subjected to approximately 18 PCR cycles of amplification. Each CDR3 protein gets one entry after TCRdb re-called the reads with MiXCR. In the table there are 54,000 or so distinct CDR3 sequences, roughly 24% of which are singletons. Material: PBMCs, obtained before treatment. These receptors came from a male donor with prostate cancer.

This clonotype was counted many times. The CDR3 does not close with the conserved phenylalanine or tryptophan, likely indicating a read error. No DNA is shown, since the ends of the CDR3 on it are uncertain; the CDR3 is the one TCRdb lists. The chain's CDR3 is CASSLFGVGELAV. The chain couples TRBV5-1 to TRBJ2-1; the D call in the table, TRBD2, was not verified against the DNA. The CDR3 totals 13 residues, both ends included. The germline gives CDR1 SGHRS, CDR2 YFSETQ.

This clonotype was seen repeatedly, ten times or more. The chain is built from TRBV27 and TRBJ1-4; D gene ambiguous. The CDR3 totals 14 residues. In germline, CDR1 is MNHEY, CDR2 SMNVEV (reference sequence). With 3 bases removed from V and 8 bases from J, the gap between germline ends came to 13 bases. CDR3 DNA sequence: TGTGCCAGCAGTTTGGAAAAGGCAGGCGAAAAACTGTTTTTT. It specifies CASSLEKAGEKLFF. The whole variable domain, remainder taken from reference TRBV27 and TRBJ1-4, is EAQVTQNPRYLITVTGKKLTVTCSQNMNHEYMSWYRQDPGLGLRQIYYSMNVEVTDKGDVPEGYKVSRKEKRNFPLILESPSPNQTSLYFCASSLEKAGEKLFFGSGTQLSVL.

As regards this clonotype: This may come from a read error, since a much larger clone is one base off. The chain recombines TRBV7-8 with TRBJ2-3; D is undetermined. The germline V and J ends were trimmed by 6 bases and 5 bases, with 6 bases remaining between them. Germline values: CDR1 SGHVS, CDR2 FQNEAQ. The CDR3 is 11 residues long. For the CDR3, the DNA is TGTGCCAGCAGTCTTCAAGATACGCAGTATTTT. This translates into CASSLQDTQYF.

In regard to this clonotype: A far larger clone is one base from this, pointing to a likely read error. The chain is built from TRBV28 and TRBJ2-1, with D possibly matching TRBD1 (6 bases). CDR3 size: 20 residues. Germline lookup yields CDR1 MDHEN and CDR2 SYDVKM. Trimming pared 6 bases from V and 10 bases from J, leaving 37 bases between. The CDR3 bases are TGTGCCAGCAGCCGCGACTCCGTAAGGGGGAGTCCCGCCGGAGTTCACGAGCAGTTCTTC. Amino acids: CASSRDSVRGSPAGVHEQFF.

In this sample, this clonotype turned up many times. J is TRBJ2-1 and V is TRBV15; D is unclear. The germline V and J ends were trimmed by 1 base and 9 bases, with 4 bases remaining between them. In germline, CDR1 is LNHNV, CDR2 YYDKDF (reference sequence). The CDR3 runs to 11 residues. The chain's CDR3 is CATSRGGEQFF. Written as DNA, the CDR3 is TGTGCCACCAGCAGAGGGGGTGAGCAGTTCTTC.

This clonotype was found many times. The genes are TRBV7-3 and TRBJ2-3; 10 positions agree with TRBD1. The CDR3 runs 16 residues. Germline CDR1 reads SGHTA; CDR2 reads FQGTGA. V shed 5 bases, J shed 5 bases, and the junction held 10 bases outside the gene matches. The CDR3 nucleotides are TGTGCCAGCAGCCCGGAGCTGACAGGGGGCTTAGATACGCAGTATTTT. This gives the protein CASSPELTGGLDTQYF. Based on the CDR3 plus reference TRBV7-3 and TRBJ2-3, the full variable domain is GAGVSQTPSNKVTEKGKYVELRCDPISGHTALYWYRQSLGQGPEFLIYFQGTGAADDSGLPNDRFFAVRPEGSVSTLKIQRTERGDSAVYLCASSPELTGGLDTQYFGPGTRLTVL.

The CDR3 DNA is TGTGCCAGCCAAGCCTACACTGAAGCTTTCTTT. This translates into CASQAYTEAFF. The J gene is TRBJ1-1, the V gene TRBV28, with D hard to call. The CDR3 has 11 residues. Trimming stripped 8 bases from V and 3 bases from J, with 7 bases between. From germline, CDR1 is MDHEN and CDR2 SYDVKM.

This clonotype was picked up many times. This chain uses TRBV29-1 with TRBJ2-7; no definite D call. The length of the CDR3 is 13 residues. V dropped 5 bases and J dropped 1 base, with 12 bases sitting between them. The germline V gene has CDR1 SQVTM and CDR2 ANQGSEA. The CDR3 DNA reads TGCAGCGTTAGTTGGCAGGCGTCCTACGAGCAGTACTTC. Protein product: CSVSWQASYEQYF.

This clonotype was seen many times. This sequence joins TRBV5-6 and TRBJ2-1, with 7 nucleotides matching TRBD1. With V trimmed by 3 bases and J by 6 bases, 3 bases remained unmatched. This CDR3 spans 13 amino acids. Germline assignment: CDR1 SGHDT and CDR2 YYEEEE. The CDR3: CASSYGTVNEQFF. The DNA for the CDR3 is TGTGCCAGCAGCTACGGGACAGTCAATGAGCAGTTCTTC.